This TCR beta chain was captured by sequencing in a study of CD8 T cells in ankylosing spondylitis. Findings and limits, study-wide: Disease-linked clones reportedly concentrated significantly in matched ankylosing spondylitis synovial fluid. A number of the motif variants had already been described in reactive arthritis synovial fluid and blood. Seemingly characteristic of ankylosing spondylitis blood was a TCR beta motif consisting of about 8 highly homologous variants.

In this sample, this clonotype turned up many times. Its antigen is unknown. J was trimmed by 1 base and V by 5 bases; bases with no gene match: 5. The CDR3 is 18 amino acids. Germline lookup yields CDR1 SGHAT and CDR2 FQNNGV. Quantitative 5'-RACE with molecular barcodes produced the TCR beta libraries. TCRdb ran MiXCR on the 5' RACE reads and lists one entry per CDR3 protein. The data hold 200,000 to 250,000 distinct CDR3 sequences, with roughly 26% observed a single time. Sequencing was done on a sample of blood, either unsorted or a sorted T cell fraction (not recorded which). The receptor was derived from a male donor with ankylosing spondylitis or in good health (not recorded which). This chain links TRBV11-2 with TRBJ2-1, with 16 nucleotides matching TRBD2. This chain's CDR3 is CASSRGLAGGLSYNEQFF. CDR3 DNA: TGTGCCAGCAGCCGGGGACTAGCGGGAGGGCTATCCTACAATGAGCAGTTCTTC.